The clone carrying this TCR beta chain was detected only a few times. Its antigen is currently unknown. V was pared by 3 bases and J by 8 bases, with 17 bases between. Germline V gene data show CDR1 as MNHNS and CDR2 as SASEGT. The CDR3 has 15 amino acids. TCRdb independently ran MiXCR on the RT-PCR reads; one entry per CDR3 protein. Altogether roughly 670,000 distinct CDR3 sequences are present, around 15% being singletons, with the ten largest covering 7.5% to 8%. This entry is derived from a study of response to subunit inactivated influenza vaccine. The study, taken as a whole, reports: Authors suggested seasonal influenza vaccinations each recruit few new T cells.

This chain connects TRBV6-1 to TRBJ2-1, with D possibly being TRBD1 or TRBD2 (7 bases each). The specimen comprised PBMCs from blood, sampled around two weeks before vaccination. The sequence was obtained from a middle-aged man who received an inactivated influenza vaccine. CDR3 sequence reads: CASSEWEGALDEQFF. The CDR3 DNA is TGTGCCAGCAGTGAGTGGGAGGGGGCACTCGATGAGCAGTTCTTC.